Detailed here is one TCR beta chain. Its specificity is unknown. The sample comes from a study of a mutant IDH1 vaccine in newly diagnosed glioma. Study context: Every participant had undergone radiotherapy, temozolomide, or both before, and most underwent both. Study-level results: Seemingly, top peripheral T cell clonotype changes bore no relation to pseudoprogression.

Method: immunoSEQ multiplex PCR; TCRdb's copy keeps in-frame clones and lacks some. Of about 98,000 clones in the sample, around 90% were seen once. Stated time point: baseline, week 1 (first vaccination visit). As to treatment: pre-vaccination baseline after standard-of-care therapy. The receptor comes from a woman aged 50 to 60 with glioma. The material sequenced was PBMCs, taken from a glioma patient treated with radiotherapy, temozolomide or both.

DNA for the CDR3: TGTGCCAGCAGCTTAATGGGGGCCTATAATTCACCCCTCCACTTT. Translated, it gives CASSLMGAYNSPLHF. V usage is TRBV7-3 and J usage is TRBJ1-6; D is perhaps TRBD1 (5 bases). The V end was cut by 1 base, the J end by 2 bases, with 6 bases between. The germline CDR1 and CDR2 sequences are SGHTA and FQGTGA. The CDR3 covers 15 residues.